These T cell receptor beta chains were read from a single sample in a study of blood T cell repertoires in COVID-19. Generated by immunoSEQ multiplex PCR, the TCRdb table keeps only in-frame clones and is missing some. The table includes 130,000 or so clones, roughly 77% detected once. The material sequenced was peripheral blood. The source of these receptors is a woman in her sixties or seventies with COVID-19, enrolled during active disease. CDR3s include the opening cysteine and the closing phenylalanine or tryptophan. Size is stated for part of the rows, as once, few or many counts, or as a class when the clone is expanded.

j_gene: TRBJ2-1
v_gene: TRBV7-3
abundance: NA
CDR3aa: CASSLAGLGVWSEQFF

j_gene: TRBJ1-1
v_gene: TRBV5-1
abundance: NA
CDR3aa: CASSLRGQGLSGSEAFF

j_gene: TRBJ1-1
v_gene: TRBV6-5
abundance: few
CDR3aa: CASSLQGTLNTEAFF

j_gene: TRBJ2-1
v_gene: TRBV18
abundance: NA
CDR3aa: CASSPPGGSYNEQFF

j_gene: TRBJ2-7
v_gene: TRBV5-4
abundance: NA
CDR3aa: CASSLFLSDEQYF

j_gene: TRBJ1-6
v_gene: TRBV6-4
abundance: NA
CDR3aa: CASRRDFDSPLHF

j_gene: TRBJ2-5
v_gene: TRBV2
abundance: NA
CDR3aa: CASSEQALLGGTQYF

j_gene: TRBJ1-2
v_gene: TRBV7-9
abundance: NA
CDR3aa: CASSPSGAGGNYGYTF

j_gene: TRBJ1-2
v_gene: TRBV4-3
abundance: NA
CDR3aa: CASSQEVGGSHGYTF

j_gene: TRBJ1-2
v_gene: TRBV19
abundance: NA
CDR3aa: CASSPRTHGYTF

j_gene: TRBJ2-3
v_gene: TRBV19
abundance: NA
CDR3aa: CASSRSSWQDTQYF

j_gene: TRBJ2-7
v_gene: TRBV23-1
abundance: NA
CDR3aa: CASSQSYCPYEQYF

j_gene: TRBJ2-7
v_gene: TRBV25-1
abundance: NA
CDR3aa: CASTSRNSYEQYF

j_gene: TRBJ1-4
v_gene: TRBV5-1
abundance: NA
CDR3aa: CASSLAPGEGGKLFF

j_gene: TRBJ1-5
v_gene: TRBV30
abundance: NA
CDR3aa: CAWSPAGRGNQPQHF

j_gene: TRBJ2-7
v_gene: TRBV28
abundance: once
CDR3aa: CASSLGQTYEQYF

j_gene: TRBJ2-3
v_gene: TRBV6-2/TRBV6-3
abundance: NA
CDR3aa: CASSYSTAAGGPTDTQYF

j_gene: TRBJ1-1
v_gene: TRBV6-5
abundance: NA
CDR3aa: CASGETGELRKAFF

j_gene: TRBJ1-1
v_gene: TRBV19
abundance: few
CDR3aa: CASTLQAQGRTGQGAFF

j_gene: TRBJ2-2
v_gene: TRBV5-4
abundance: NA
CDR3aa: CASSQEGLNTGELFF

j_gene: TRBJ2-1
v_gene: TRBV11-2
abundance: NA
CDR3aa: CASSYMFGGQGGINEQFF

j_gene: TRBJ2-7
v_gene: TRBV4-2
abundance: once
CDR3aa: CASTYRGSYEQYF

j_gene: TRBJ1-3
v_gene: TRBV19
abundance: NA
CDR3aa: CASSIARTGSGNTIYF

j_gene: TRBJ2-5
v_gene: TRBV12-3/TRBV12-4
abundance: NA
CDR3aa: CASSLYRGETQYF

j_gene: TRBJ2-1
v_gene: TRBV19
abundance: NA
CDR3aa: CASSRVLLPPTNEQFF

j_gene: TRBJ1-1
v_gene: TRBV19
abundance: NA
CDR3aa: CASSIGGQINTEAFF

j_gene: TRBJ2-5
v_gene: TRBV7-2
abundance: once
CDR3aa: CASSQPAGRIETQYF

j_gene: TRBJ2-2
v_gene: TRBV29-1
abundance: NA
CDR3aa: CSVRGQTNTGELFF

j_gene: TRBJ1-3
v_gene: TRBV19
abundance: NA
CDR3aa: CARALYSSGNTIYF

j_gene: TRBJ1-2
v_gene: TRBV10-3
abundance: once
CDR3aa: CAISAGDGSFRYTF

j_gene: TRBJ1-1
v_gene: TRBV7-2
abundance: NA
CDR3aa: CASRGARGVNTEAFF

j_gene: TRBJ2-5
v_gene: TRBV5-4
abundance: once
CDR3aa: CASTPGHPGETQYF

j_gene: TRBJ1-5
v_gene: TRBV3-1/TRBV3-2
abundance: few
CDR3aa: CASSGDGGNQPQHF

j_gene: TRBJ1-2
v_gene: TRBV30
abundance: NA
CDR3aa: CAWSKNQQGGYTF

j_gene: TRBJ1-6
v_gene: TRBV3-1/TRBV3-2
abundance: NA
CDR3aa: CASSLGTGGHSSYNSPLHF

j_gene: TRBJ2-3
v_gene: TRBV6-1
abundance: NA
CDR3aa: CASSESNRGWTDTQYF

j_gene: TRBJ1-5
v_gene: TRBV5-5
abundance: few
CDR3aa: CASSASRQGNQPQHF

j_gene: TRBJ2-7
v_gene: TRBV30
abundance: NA
CDR3aa: CAWERAYEQYF

j_gene: TRBJ1-6
v_gene: TRBV5-5
abundance: NA
CDR3aa: CASSKDTNSPLHF

j_gene: TRBJ1-2
v_gene: TRBV2
abundance: few
CDR3aa: CASSGTGVYGYTF

j_gene: TRBJ2-1
v_gene: TRBV7-3
abundance: once
CDR3aa: CASSSTSGYNEQFF

j_gene: TRBJ1-1
v_gene: TRBV14
abundance: NA
CDR3aa: CASSHPGGEAFF

j_gene: TRBJ1-1
v_gene: TRBV18
abundance: NA
CDR3aa: CASSPRAAEAFF

j_gene: TRBJ1-1
v_gene: TRBV7-2
abundance: NA
CDR3aa: CASSPTYSGGTEAFF

j_gene: TRBJ1-4
v_gene: TRBV4-3
abundance: NA
CDR3aa: CASSQDGGGGNEKLFF

j_gene: TRBJ1-4
v_gene: TRBV30
abundance: NA
CDR3aa: CAWLRRKLFF

j_gene: TRBJ1-2
v_gene: TRBV15
abundance: NA
CDR3aa: CATSKQGSNYGYTF

j_gene: TRBJ2-2
v_gene: TRBV19
abundance: NA
CDR3aa: CASTPAPGWGPGELFF

j_gene: TRBJ2-3
v_gene: TRBV9
abundance: NA
CDR3aa: CASSVTFDRDGADTQYF

j_gene: TRBJ2-1
v_gene: TRBV7-3
abundance: NA
CDR3aa: CASSLPNEQFF

j_gene: TRBJ1-6
v_gene: TRBV7-2
abundance: NA
CDR3aa: CASSLGGPSSSYNSPLHF

j_gene: TRBJ2-7
v_gene: TRBV10-3
abundance: NA
CDR3aa: CAISGSGAITYEQYF

j_gene: TRBJ1-2
v_gene: TRBV6-5
abundance: NA
CDR3aa: CASRTGDRTTYGYTF

j_gene: TRBJ2-3
v_gene: TRBV15
abundance: once
CDR3aa: CATRDGQGLGLDTQYF

j_gene: TRBJ1-5
v_gene: TRBV19
abundance: NA
CDR3aa: CASSGWGQPNQPQHF

j_gene: TRBJ2-3
v_gene: TRBV30
abundance: NA
CDR3aa: CAWSGASTDTQYF

j_gene: TRBJ1-1
v_gene: TRBV18
abundance: NA
CDR3aa: CASSPSTHSGTEAFF

j_gene: TRBJ2-5
v_gene: TRBV11-2
abundance: few
CDR3aa: CASSWGGQETQYF

j_gene: TRBJ1-4
v_gene: TRBV29-1
abundance: once
CDR3aa: CSVSTGGREKLFF